This entry features one T cell receptor (beta chain) sequence. No antigen is known for it. This specimen belongs to a study of T cell repertoires in cytomegalovirus infection. Study as a whole: Matching HLA type, along with CMV infection, was indicated by public TCR beta signatures.

From the reads, TCRdb called clonotypes with MiXCR, one entry per CDR3 protein. The repertoire holds hundreds of thousands of distinct CDR3 sequences, with roughly a quarter as singletons. Trimming pared 10 bases from V and 8 bases from J, leaving 26 bases between. The CDR3 spans 15 residues. Germline assignment: CDR1 SEHNR and CDR2 FQNEAQ (reference sequence). General observations from the study: The cumulative frequency of public TCR beta families distinguished individuals who carried CMV together with the relevant HLA. Clonotypes of TCR beta that were HLA-C-restricted and CMV-specific dominated the ex vivo response.

The receptor was derived from a human donor in good health (CMV status not recorded). Some clones in this sample may be carry-over from other donors' samples. The chain recombines TRBV7-9 with TRBJ1-1; D possibly corresponds to TRBD1 (5 bases). The source material was CD8+ T cells from PBMCs. CDR3 protein: CAIRDEESPPAEAFF. The CDR3 region has the DNA TGTGCCATTCGGGACGAAGAGAGCCCCCCAGCGGAAGCTTTCTTT.